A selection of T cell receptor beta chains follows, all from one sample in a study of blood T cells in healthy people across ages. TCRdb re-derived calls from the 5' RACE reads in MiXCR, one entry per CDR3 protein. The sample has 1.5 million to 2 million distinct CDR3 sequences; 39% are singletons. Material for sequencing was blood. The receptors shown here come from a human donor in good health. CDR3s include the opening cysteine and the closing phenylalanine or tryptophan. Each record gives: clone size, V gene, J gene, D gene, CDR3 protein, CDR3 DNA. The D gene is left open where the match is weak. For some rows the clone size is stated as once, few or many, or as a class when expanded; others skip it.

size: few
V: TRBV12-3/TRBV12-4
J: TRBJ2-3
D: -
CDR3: CASSFASNPGQYF
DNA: TGTGCCAGCAGTTTCGCCTCAAATCCTGGGCAGTATTTT

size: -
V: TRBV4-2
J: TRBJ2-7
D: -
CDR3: CASSQEWYRQTYEQYF
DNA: TGTGCCAGCAGCCAAGAATGGTACAGACAGACCTACGAGCAGTACTTC

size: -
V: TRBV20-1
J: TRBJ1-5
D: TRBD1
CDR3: CSASPWTGGDLWSNQPQHF
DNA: TGCAGTGCTAGTCCTTGGACAGGGGGCGACCTTTGGAGTAATCAGCCCCAGCATTTT

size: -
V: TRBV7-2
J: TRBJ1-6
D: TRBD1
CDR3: CASSLTGVNSPLHF
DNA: TGTGCCAGCAGCTTGACAGGGGTGAATTCACCCCTCCACTTT

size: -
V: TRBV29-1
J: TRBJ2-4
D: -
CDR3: CSHRGTEGILRGEQYF
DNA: TGCAGCCACCGAGGGACGGAGGGCATTTTGAGGGGGGAGCAGTACTTC

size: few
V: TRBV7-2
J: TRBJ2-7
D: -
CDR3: CASSLTSFYEQYF
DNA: TGTGCCAGCAGCTTAACGTCCTTCTACGAGCAGTACTTC

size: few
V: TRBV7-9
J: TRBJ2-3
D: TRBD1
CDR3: CASSLSGQGYTDTQYF
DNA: TGTGCCAGCAGCTTGTCGGGACAGGGATACACAGATACGCAGTATTTT

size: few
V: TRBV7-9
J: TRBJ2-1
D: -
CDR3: CASSSEVNNEQFF
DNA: TGTGCCAGCAGCTCAGAAGTTAACAATGAGCAGTTCTTC

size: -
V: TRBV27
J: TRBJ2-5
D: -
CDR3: CASMFGGAGETQYF
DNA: TGTGCCAGCATGTTTGGGGGGGCTGGGGAGACCCAGTACTTC

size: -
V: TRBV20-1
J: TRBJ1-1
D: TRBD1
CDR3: CSARTDRGRPRAFF
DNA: TGCAGTGCTAGAACGGACAGGGGGAGACCTCGAGCTTTCTTT